This T cell receptor (beta chain) was found in a study of blood T cell repertoires in COVID-19 (dated by TCRdb to the early 2020s). Turning to the overall study: The collaborator samples originated in the United States, Italy and Spain and spanned the acute and convalescent phases of COVID-19. Samples came from the ongoing ImmuneRACE study (first 160 participants) plus 1,254 subjects from 6 global collaborators. Deeply sampled blood TCRbeta repertoires from subjects exposed to, actively infected with, or recovered from COVID-19 were included in the dataset. The material from the prospective study consisted of cDNA or gDNA derived from T cells, B-cell-depleted T cells, or PBMCs. Where available, HLA class I and class II types were taken from metadata supplied by the sample provider and were not determined by assay-based typing. The repertoires were released in a freely available public database meant as a resource for research on the immune response to SARS-CoV-2. Nearly every sample came with metadata listing a de-identified subject ID, COVID-19 status, age in years and sex.

The immunoSEQ Assay, a bias-controlled multiplex PCR, was used to amplify TCRbeta CDR3 regions from genomic DNA. As for the original processing: The number of nucleated cells in each sample was estimated by amplification of reference gene primers within the assay. To quantify the absolute abundance of each unique TCRbeta CDR3 rearrangement, sequence reads were collapsed and filtered. Productive Simpson clonality was computed per sample as the square root of Simpson's diversity index over productive rearrangements. TCRdb took over this immuneACCESS table, retaining in-frame rearrangements with V and J assigned. Such tables are incomplete; in checked studies, under half of the missing clones stem from an unresolved V gene, and the remainder is unexplained. For V, J and clone size, that table is used; D and trimming come from the DNA. Across this sample there are some 110,000 clones, with more than 60% seen only once. Together, the top ten hold around 6.6% of the sample.

What the study reported, not specific to this receptor: Clinical and demographic metadata were provided uncurated, with the amount varying by source and participant.

At the junction V is shortened by 5 bases and J by 7 bases, with 8 bases in between. From the germline V gene (reference sequence), CDR1 is LNHDA and CDR2 is SQIVND. The CDR3 goes from the cysteine to the phenylalanine over 12 residues. The sequence is cut down to CDR3 DNA, 36 bases in frame from base 1. With respect to this clone: Its antigen remains unidentified. Base qualities were left out, and no much larger clone turns up one base away.

Whole blood was collected in K2EDTA tubes by collaborating institutions according to the institutions' own protocols. Collaborator samples were shipped for TCRbeta analysis as frozen whole blood, isolated PBMCs, or DNA extracted from either sample type. This TCR derives from an older man with acute or convalescent COVID-19. The specimen was peripheral blood. The V gene is TRBV19 and the J gene is TRBJ2-2, and TRBD1 may be the D gene, going by 6 matching bases. The DNA is TGTGCCAGTAGTCTACAGGGCGGGGAGCTGTTTTTT. The resulting protein is CASSLQGGELFF.